Below, 21 T cell receptor beta chains from the same sample are listed, as sequenced in a study of T cell responses to AZD1222 COVID-19 vaccine. Sequencing used immunoSEQ multiplex PCR; TCRdb keeps in-frame clones, though not all of them. Counted here are 120,000 to 150,000 clones, about 90% occurring once; the ten biggest clones make up under 3.5%. Sequenced material: peripheral blood, taken on day 0 of AZD1222 vaccination. The receptor source for this set is an adult in good health.

The genes are TRBV7-2 and TRBJ1-4; 7 bases match TRBD1. The length of the CDR3 is 15 residues. J lost 5 bases, V lost 1 base, and 4 bases had no gene match. Per the germline V gene, CDR1 is SGHTA and CDR2 is FQGNSA. The CDR3 sequence: CASSLGQGYNEKLFF. For the CDR3, the DNA is TGTGCCAGCAGCTTAGGACAGGGTTACAATGAAAAACTGTTTTTT.

The V call is TRBV7-2, the J call TRBJ2-2, with a tentative D call TRBD1 (6 bases). Trimming took 4 bases from V and 5 from J, leaving 11 bases between them. The CDR3 has 14 residues. The germline V gene has CDR1 SGHTA and CDR2 FQGNSA. This chain's CDR3 is CASSYIGQTGELFF. CDR3 coding DNA: TGTGCCAGCAGCTATATAGGACAGACCGGGGAGCTGTTTTTT.

V usage is TRBV7-3 and J usage is TRBJ1-2; 7 bases agree with TRBD1. The CDR3 spans 13 residues. The V gene end was trimmed by 4 bases and the J gene end by 8 bases; junction bases not matched to a gene: 7. From germline, CDR1 is SGHTA and CDR2 FQGTGA. The CDR3 coding sequence is TGTGCCAGCAGCTCCCTAACAGGGGACGGCTACACCTTC. Translating gives CASSSLTGDGYTF.

V gene TRBV6-4 combines with J gene TRBJ2-6; D not certain. V shed 8 bases and J shed 0 bases, with 14 bases lying between them. CDR1 is MRHNA and CDR2 is SNTAGT in the germline V gene. This CDR3 has 16 residues. CDR3 protein: CASSDNPGSGANVLTF. For the CDR3, the DNA is TGTGCCAGCTCCGACAATCCAGGCTCTGGGGCCAACGTCCTGACTTTC.

The chain is built from TRBV19 and TRBJ2-1; 12 positions match TRBD2. V was pared by 3 bases and J by 6 bases, with 6 bases of the junction left unmatched. CDR3 size: 16 residues. CDR1 LNHDA and CDR2 SQIVND come from the germline V gene (reference sequence). The CDR3 DNA follows: TGTGCCAGTAGTATTTCCGGGACTAGCGGGTTCAATGAGCAGTTCTTC. Its translation: CASSISGTSGFNEQFF. The variable domain in full, with the rest retrieved from reference TRBV19 and TRBJ2-1, is DGGITQSPKYLFRKEGQNVTLSCEQNLNHDAMYWYRQDPGQGLRLIYYSQIVNDFQKGDIAEGYSVSREKKESFPLTVTSAQKNPTAFYLCASSISGTSGFNEQFFGPGTRLTVL.

The table lists this clone with a few counts. The chain employs TRBV4-2 and TRBJ2-3, with 8 bases aligning to TRBD2. J gave up 6 bases and V 3 bases, and 11 bases lay outside the gene matches. CDR1 is LGHNA and CDR2 is YNFKEQ in the germline V gene. The CDR3 loop spans 16 amino acids. This CDR3 reads CASSHRAGGNRDTQYF. The CDR3 DNA follows: TGTGCCAGCAGCCACCGGGCGGGGGGCAACCGGGATACGCAGTATTTT.

This clone was counted once. The same CDR3 can be traced to other DNA sequences in this sample. The V call is TRBV9, the J call TRBJ2-1; the D gene is possibly TRBD2 (6 bases). The CDR3 has 15 amino acids. CDR1 is SGDLS, CDR2 YYNGEE, per germline. The ends were cut back, 4 bases at V and 0 bases at J, with 11 bases in the middle. The CDR3 bases are TGTGCCAGCAGCTTTACCGGGGGCTCCTACAATGAGCAGTTCTTC. The encoded protein is CASSFTGGSYNEQFF. The entire variable domain, with the rest obtained from reference TRBV9 and TRBJ2-1, is as follows: DSGVTQTPKHLITATGQRVTLRCSPRSGDLSVYWYQQSLDQGLQFLIQYYNGEERAKGNILERFSAQQFPDLHSELNLSSLELGDSALYFCASSFTGGSYNEQFFGPGTRLTVL.

The V call is TRBV19, the J call TRBJ1-1; TRBD1 matches 10 bases. V lost 6 bases to trimming and J lost 0 bases; unmatched junction nucleotides: 13. The CDR3 is 18 residues long. Per germline, CDR1 LNHDA and CDR2 SQIVND (reference sequence). CDR3 nucleotide sequence: TGTGCCAGTAGCCCCCCTCGGGACAGGGGAGCTATGAACACTGAAGCTTTCTTT. This codes for CASSPPRDRGAMNTEAFF. The full variable domain, in which reference TRBV19 and TRBJ1-1 provide the parts outside the CDR3, is DGGITQSPKYLFRKEGQNVTLSCEQNLNHDAMYWYRQDPGQGLRLIYYSQIVNDFQKGDIAEGYSVSREKKESFPLTVTSAQKNPTAFYLCASSPPRDRGAMNTEAFFGQGTRLTVV.

The J gene is TRBJ1-6, the V gene TRBV19, with 8 bases identical to TRBD1. The CDR3 length is 13 residues. The J segment lost 11 bases and the V segment lost 4 bases, leaving 4 bases of the junction unmatched. The germline CDR1 and CDR2 sequences are LNHDA and SQIVND (reference sequence). This CDR3 reads CASSSRGQTPLHF. CDR3 coding DNA: TGTGCCAGTAGTAGCAGGGGGCAGACACCCCTCCACTTT.

V is TRBV5-6 and J is TRBJ1-3; D gene unclear. Trimming removed 0 bases at V and 0 bases at J, with 10 bases between. Per germline, CDR1 SGHDT and CDR2 YYEEEE. This CDR3 comprises 16 residues. The CDR3 here is CASSLGSLTSGNTIYF. Here the CDR3 DNA reads TGTGCCAGCAGCTTGGGCTCCCTTACCTCTGGAAACACCATATATTTT.

This clone was observed a single time. The chain couples TRBV6-5 to TRBJ2-2, with a weak D call TRBD1 (6 bases). V was shortened by 5 bases and J by 0 bases, with 10 bases between the two germline ends. The germline V gene encodes CDR1 MNHEY and CDR2 SVGAGI. The CDR3 totals 15 residues. DNA for the CDR3: TGTGCCAGCAGTACGGGACATACGAACACCGGGGAGCTGTTTTTT. Protein sequence: CASSTGHTNTGELFF.

This chain uses TRBV5-1 with TRBJ2-7; 10 bases are shared with TRBD2. The CDR3 has 14 residues. Germline trimming cut 0 bases from V and 3 bases from J; bases unmatched to any gene: 0. From germline, CDR1 is SGHRS and CDR2 YFSETQ. The CDR3 is CASSLGTSGYEQYF. Here the CDR3 DNA reads TGCGCCAGCAGCTTGGGGACTAGCGGCTACGAGCAGTACTTC.

V gene TRBV28 combines with J gene TRBJ1-1, with D possibly being TRBD1 (6 bases). The CDR3 has 12 residues. The germline CDR1 and CDR2 sequences are MDHEN and SYDVKM. The V gene lost 10 bases and the J gene lost 1 base, with 10 bases spanning the gap. CDR3 protein: CAIGQRNTEAFF. The CDR3 DNA reads as TGTGCCATAGGACAGAGGAACACTGAAGCTTTCTTT.

This chain uses TRBV7-6 with TRBJ1-2; D gene uncertain. CDR3 length: 15 residues. The V end was cut by 5 bases, the J end by 0 bases, with 13 bases between. Per the germline V gene, CDR1 is SGHVS and CDR2 is FNYEAQ. Here the CDR3 DNA reads TGTGCCAGCAGCCCCATTGTCTTCGCTAACTATGGCTACACCTTC. As protein: CASSPIVFANYGYTF. The full variable domain, in which reference TRBV7-6 and TRBJ1-2 provide the parts outside the CDR3, is GAGVSQSPRYKVTKRGQDVALRCDPISGHVSLYWYRQALGQGPEFLTYFNYEAQQDKSGLPNDRFSAERPEGSISTLTIQRTEQRDSAMYRCASSPIVFANYGYTFGSGTRLTVV.

The chain has TRBV13 and TRBJ2-7; 10 nucleotides match TRBD1. V was pared by 7 bases and J by 1 base, with 7 bases of the junction left unmatched. This CDR3 comprises 15 residues. Germline CDR1 PRHDT, CDR2 FYEKMQ (reference sequence). The CDR3 DNA is TGTGCCAGCAAGGCTCCGGGACAGGGGTCCTACGAGCAGTACTTC. Amino acids: CASKAPGQGSYEQYF.

This chain uses TRBV30 with TRBJ1-4, with no clear D. CDR1 is GTSNPN, CDR2 SVGIG, per germline (reference sequence). The CDR3 totals 12 residues. V dropped 0 bases and J dropped 7 bases, with 6 bases sitting between them. DNA for the CDR3: TGTGCCTGGAGTGTAACGGGTGAAAAACTGTTTTTT. Its protein product is CAWSVTGEKLFF.

The chain uses TRBV10-2 and TRBJ1-2; a weak D match, TRBD1 (6 bases). Germline V gene sequence: CDR1 WSHSY, CDR2 SAAADI. This CDR3 spans 13 amino acids. V shed 6 bases and J shed 4 bases, with 12 bases lying between them. This CDR3 reads CASSKGGSYGYTF. The CDR3 DNA follows: TGCGCCAGCAGCAAGGGGGGCTCCTATGGCTACACCTTC.

The rearrangement joins TRBV4-2 to TRBJ2-7, with 13 bases matching TRBD2. The V gene's germline CDR1 is LGHNA and CDR2 YNFKEQ. This CDR3 contains 17 residues. J gave up 7 bases and V 2 bases, and 11 bases lay outside the gene matches. CDR3 sequence reads: CASSQPQLLAGGREQYF. In nucleotides, the CDR3 is TGTGCCAGCAGCCAACCACAACTACTAGCGGGAGGGAGGGAGCAGTACTTC.

This clone came up once. The chain carries TRBV5-6 and TRBJ2-7, with D perhaps matching TRBD1 (5 bases). V was shortened by 1 base and J by 1 base, with 9 bases between the two germline ends. The CDR3 runs 14 residues. Germline V gene lookup returns CDR1 SGHDT and CDR2 YYEEEE. The CDR3 bases are TGTGCCAGCAGCTTGACAGGACCGTCCTACGAGCAGTACTTC. This encodes CASSLTGPSYEQYF.

The chain has TRBV9 and TRBJ1-3; D unclear. Trimming removed 0 bases at V and 2 bases at J, with 9 bases between. This CDR3 is built from 15 residues. Germline V CDR1 and CDR2: SGDLS, YYNGEE. The DNA for the CDR3 is TGTGCCAGCAGCGTAGACTCCCTTGCTGGAAACACCATATATTTT. Protein: CASSVDSLAGNTIYF.

The V gene is TRBV7-6, the J gene TRBJ1-6; D is undetermined. Trimming removed 1 base at V and 0 bases at J, with 7 bases between. Germline V CDR1 and CDR2: SGHVS, FNYEAQ. This CDR3 has 16 amino acids. DNA of the CDR3: TGTGCCAGCAGCTTAGTAGTCAGCTCCTATAATTCACCCCTCCACTTT. Translated, it gives CASSLVVSSYNSPLHF.